This T cell receptor (beta chain) was found in a study of T cells after yellow fever vaccination. General study points: Boosting was followed by the reappearance of most primary-vaccination clones (about 96% CD4, roughly 90% CD8). Clonotypes found in both CD4 and CD8 compartments made up a small share.

Trimming pared 5 bases from V and 1 base from J, leaving 10 bases between. CDR3 size: 14 residues. Each CDR3 protein gets one entry after TCRdb re-called the 5' RACE reads with MiXCR. The table has roughly 120,000 distinct CDR3 sequences, more than 5.5% seen once; the top ten hold approximately 3%. This clonotype was observed many times. Its antigen remains unknown. The chain combines TRBV12-3 or TRBV12-4 with TRBJ2-3; no definite D call. The TCR was taken from a man aged 18 to 30 who received the YFV17D yellow fever vaccine. The sequencing here drew on CD4+ T cells sorted from PBMCs, taken roughly seven weeks after the first yellow fever vaccination. The chain's CDR3 is CASSPYEGTDTQYF. CDR3 nucleotide sequence: TGTGCCAGCAGTCCTTATGAGGGCACAGATACGCAGTATTTT.